These 17 T cell receptor beta chains originate from one sample sequenced in a study of blood T cell repertoires in COVID-19. The table came from immunoSEQ multiplex PCR; TCRdb's copy has only in-frame clones and leaves some out. The sample carries about 300,000 clones, around 84% recorded once. Sequencing was performed on peripheral blood. These receptor sequences come from a human donor with COVID-19, enrolled during active disease. The donor label of this sample is uncertain.

The chain recombines TRBV9 with TRBJ2-3; D is possibly TRBD1 (7 bases). The CDR3 sequence is 15 residues long. The germline gives CDR1 SGDLS, CDR2 YYNGEE. Trimming shortened V by 4 bases and J by 6 bases, and 18 bases separated the two germline ends. CDR3 sequence: CASSSETRGRDTQYF. The CDR3, as DNA: TGTGCCAGCAGCTCAGAGACCAGGGGGAGGGATACGCAGTATTTT. Drawing the rest from reference TRBV9 and TRBJ2-3, the complete variable domain is DSGVTQTPKHLITATGQRVTLRCSPRSGDLSVYWYQQSLDQGLQFLIQYYNGEERAKGNILERFSAQQFPDLHSELNLSSLELGDSALYFCASSSETRGRDTQYFGPGTRLTVL.

The V call is TRBV9, the J call TRBJ2-6; maybe TRBD2 (5 bases). Germline values: CDR1 SGDLS, CDR2 YYNGEE. The CDR3 runs 18 residues. Trimming removed 0 bases at V and 0 bases at J, with 13 bases between. The CDR3 sequence: CASSVEVARSSGANVLTF. CDR3 sequence (DNA): TGTGCCAGCAGCGTAGAGGTAGCGCGGAGCTCTGGGGCCAACGTCCTGACTTTC.

The chain combines TRBV19 with TRBJ1-5, with D uncertain. This CDR3 region has 17 residues. V was shortened by 3 bases and J by 2 bases, with 17 bases between the two germline ends. Germline loops: CDR1 LNHDA, CDR2 SQIVND (reference sequence). CDR3 region: CASSISFAGIRNQPQHF. CDR3 nucleotides: TGTGCCAGTAGTATTTCTTTCGCCGGGATTCGCAATCAGCCCCAGCATTTT.

This clone was detected a few times. The CDR3 DNA follows: TGTGCCAGCAGTCCGCGCTTAGGAGGATATCAGCCCCAGCATTTT. It translates to CASSPRLGGYQPQHF. V is TRBV28 and J is TRBJ1-5; D remains unclear. Germline V gene sequence: CDR1 MDHEN, CDR2 SYDVKM. This CDR3 comprises 15 residues. The V end lost 5 bases, the J end lost 5 bases, and 16 bases lay between the germline ends.

The V call is TRBV7-3, the J call TRBJ2-2, with 7 bases matching TRBD2. J lost 7 bases, V lost 5 bases, and 16 bases had no gene match. CDR1 and CDR2 from the germline V gene are SGHTA and FQGTGA. There are 17 residues in the CDR3. DNA of the CDR3: TGTGCCAGCAGCCCACCCGCTGCGGGAGCCTCTGGCGGGGAGCTGTTTTTT. Translated: CASSPPAAGASGGELFF.

The chain combines TRBV5-1 with TRBJ2-5; D gene uncertain. Germline V gene data show CDR1 as SGHRS and CDR2 as YFSETQ. CDR3 length equals 17 residues. The ends were cut back, 5 bases at V and 0 bases at J, with 20 bases in the middle. The CDR3 loop is CASRKAERSGYQETQYF. CDR3 in DNA: TGCGCCAGCAGGAAGGCGGAGAGGAGTGGGTACCAAGAGACCCAGTACTTC. Variable domain in full (rest from reference TRBV5-1 and TRBJ2-5): KAGVTQTPRYLIKTRGQQVTLSCSPISGHRSVSWYQQTPGQGLQFLFEYFSETQRNKGNFPGRFSGRQFSNSRSEMNVSTLELGDSALYLCASRKAERSGYQETQYFGPGTRLLVL.

This clone was observed a single time. The V gene is TRBV19, the J gene TRBJ1-5; 8 bases map to TRBD1. The germline gives CDR1 LNHDA, CDR2 SQIVND (reference sequence). The CDR3 sequence is 18 residues long. With 7 bases clipped from V and 0 bases from J, the junction kept 14 bases outside the gene matches. The CDR3 region is CASKIKAGGFNSNQPQHF. CDR3 coding DNA: TGTGCCAGTAAAATTAAAGCAGGGGGCTTTAATAGCAATCAGCCCCAGCATTTT.

This chain joins TRBV25-1 and TRBJ2-3, with a possible D match to TRBD2 (6 bases). Trimming took off 1 base at V and 1 base at J, with 9 bases between the two ends. Germline loops: CDR1 MGHDK, CDR2 SYGVNS. The CDR3 totals 15 residues. The CDR3 region is CASSESSSGTDTQYF. The CDR3 DNA is TGTGCCAGCAGTGAATCTTCTAGCGGCACAGATACGCAGTATTTT.

The rearrangement uses TRBV10-3 and TRBJ2-1; 8 bases are a match to TRBD2. The CDR3 covers 14 residues. V lost 10 bases and J lost 2; bases outside the gene matches: 7. Germline V gene lookup returns CDR1 ENHRY and CDR2 SYGVKD. The CDR3 spells CATRPAGAYNEQFF. The DNA of the CDR3 is TGTGCCACCAGACCAGCGGGGGCCTACAATGAGCAGTTCTTC.

The rearrangement links TRBV19 to TRBJ1-2, with a weak D call TRBD1 (5 bases). This CDR3 has 15 residues. Trimming took off 5 bases at V and 2 bases at J, with 15 bases between the two ends. CDR1 LNHDA and CDR2 SQIVND come from the germline V gene (reference sequence). The CDR3 spells CASSSPDIFNYGYTF. The CDR3, as DNA: TGTGCCAGTAGTTCACCGGACATATTCAACTATGGCTACACCTTC.

The V call is TRBV4-1, the J call TRBJ1-2, with 10 bases lining up with TRBD1. Germline values: CDR1 MGHRA, CDR2 YSYEKL. The CDR3 is 13 amino acids. Germline trimming cut 4 bases from V and 8 bases from J; bases unmatched to any gene: 4. This chain's CDR3 is CASSPTGGNGYTF. DNA for the CDR3: TGCGCCAGCAGCCCGACAGGGGGCAACGGCTACACCTTC.

In this sample, this clone turned up once. The chain combines TRBV3-1 (or the pseudogene TRBV3-2) with TRBJ1-1; 7 bases match TRBD1. CDR1 LGHDT and CDR2 YNNKEL come from the germline V gene (reference sequence). Trimming at V came to 0 bases and at J to 2 bases, leaving 9 bases not matched to a gene. The length of the CDR3 is 17 residues. The CDR3 reads CASSQETGVSSNTEAFF. DNA for the CDR3: TGTGCCAGCAGCCAAGAAACAGGGGTTTCGAGTAACACTGAAGCTTTCTTT.

The gene calls are TRBV9 and TRBJ2-7, with D possibly matching TRBD1 (6 bases). Between the trimmed V and J ends, which lost 4 bases and 6 bases, there was a span of 11 bases. CDR1 is SGDLS and CDR2 is YYNGEE in the germline V gene. This CDR3 contains 12 residues. The CDR3, as DNA: TGTGCCAGCAGCCCCGGGACACCCGAGCAGTACTTC. This codes for CASSPGTPEQYF.

V usage is TRBV5-1 and J usage is TRBJ1-1; 8 nucleotides line up with TRBD1. Germline-derived CDR1 and CDR2 are SGHRS and YFSETQ. This CDR3 has 20 amino acids. Trimming cost V 4 bases and J 0 bases; bases outside gene matches: 20. In nucleotides, the CDR3 is TGCGCCAGCAGCATTGGGCAAGGACAGGGAACTTTTTCCATGAACACTGAAGCTTTCTTT. It encodes CASSIGQGQGTFSMNTEAFF. Using reference TRBV5-1 and TRBJ1-1 for the parts outside the CDR3, the full variable domain is KAGVTQTPRYLIKTRGQQVTLSCSPISGHRSVSWYQQTPGQGLQFLFEYFSETQRNKGNFPGRFSGRQFSNSRSEMNVSTLELGDSALYLCASSIGQGQGTFSMNTEAFFGQGTRLTVV.

The chain carries TRBV5-1 and TRBJ1-1, with a tentative D call TRBD1 (5 bases). The germline V gene has CDR1 SGHRS and CDR2 YFSETQ. This CDR3 contains 14 residues. Trimming took 3 bases from V and 11 from J, leaving 20 bases between them. The DNA of the CDR3 is TGCGCCAGCAGCTCCCAGGGCAGTTCTATTCTGGCTTTCTTT. This codes for CASSSQGSSILAFF.

This chain uses TRBV6-5 with TRBJ1-5, with D possibly being TRBD1 (5 bases). The CDR3 runs 16 residues. Germline V gives CDR1 MNHEY, CDR2 SVGAGI. The germline V and J ends were trimmed by 4 bases and 0 bases, with 13 bases remaining between them. Written as DNA, the CDR3 is TGTGCCAGCAGTTCAGGGTGGGGTTATAGCAATCAGCCCCAGCATTTT. Residues: CASSSGWGYSNQPQHF.

The chain employs TRBV27 and TRBJ1-6, with D perhaps matching TRBD1 (5 bases). Deletions cut 7 bases from V and 2 bases from J, with 12 bases between. Germline loops: CDR1 MNHEY, CDR2 SMNVEV (reference sequence). The CDR3 runs to 15 residues. The DNA of the CDR3 is TGTGCCAGCAAGCAAGGGGCAACCTATAATTCACCCCTCCACTTT. This codes for CASKQGATYNSPLHF.